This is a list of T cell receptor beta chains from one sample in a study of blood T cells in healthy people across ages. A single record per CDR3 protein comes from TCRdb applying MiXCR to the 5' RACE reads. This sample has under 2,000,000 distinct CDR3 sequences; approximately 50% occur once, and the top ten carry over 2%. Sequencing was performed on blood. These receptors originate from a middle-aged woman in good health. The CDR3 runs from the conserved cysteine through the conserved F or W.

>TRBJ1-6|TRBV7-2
CASSPYTESPLHF
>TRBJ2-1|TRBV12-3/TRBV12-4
CASRLRVGVLGNEQFF
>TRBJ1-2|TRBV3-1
CASSQSDRDSGYTF
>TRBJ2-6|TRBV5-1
CASSFTSGGTSGANVLTF
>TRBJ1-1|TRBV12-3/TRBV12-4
CASSFEGLNTEAFF
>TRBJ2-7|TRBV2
CASSEPRGQGYYEQYF
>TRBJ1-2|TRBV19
CASSQGEFVYGYTF
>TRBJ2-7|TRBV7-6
CASSLEGGTGAYEQYF
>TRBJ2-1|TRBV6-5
CASSYRATHNEQFF
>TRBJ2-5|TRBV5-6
CASSLELAGGHRRTQYF
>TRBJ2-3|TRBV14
CASSQWGPSTDTQYF
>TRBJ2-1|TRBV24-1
CATSDAGTSGSSSYNEQFF
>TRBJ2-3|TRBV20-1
CSARQDFGDTQYF
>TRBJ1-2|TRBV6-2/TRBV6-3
CASSYSEQGQGYTF
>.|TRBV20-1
CSATPSGGVGETQYF
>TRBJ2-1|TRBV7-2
CASSLHGGGAVEQFF
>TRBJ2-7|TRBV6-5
CASSHTLPGAASYEQYF
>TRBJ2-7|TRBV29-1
CSVEYPGTGYNEQYF
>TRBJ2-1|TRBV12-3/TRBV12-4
CASPQPGGQGNEQFF
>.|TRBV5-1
CASSLDSSSYNEQYF
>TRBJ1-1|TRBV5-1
CASSTTFASTEAFF
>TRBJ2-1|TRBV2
CAGGERYNEQFF
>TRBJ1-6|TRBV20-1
CSARAGQGTKTNSPLHF
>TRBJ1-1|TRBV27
CASTSLRVMRPEAFF
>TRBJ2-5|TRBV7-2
CASSLIGGGEIQETQYF
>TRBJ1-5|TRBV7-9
CASSSDGESNQPQHF
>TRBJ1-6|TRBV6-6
CASSLTRENSPLHF
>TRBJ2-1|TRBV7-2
CASPPGLAGELIYEQFF
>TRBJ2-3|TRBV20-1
CSASVEGLTDTQYF